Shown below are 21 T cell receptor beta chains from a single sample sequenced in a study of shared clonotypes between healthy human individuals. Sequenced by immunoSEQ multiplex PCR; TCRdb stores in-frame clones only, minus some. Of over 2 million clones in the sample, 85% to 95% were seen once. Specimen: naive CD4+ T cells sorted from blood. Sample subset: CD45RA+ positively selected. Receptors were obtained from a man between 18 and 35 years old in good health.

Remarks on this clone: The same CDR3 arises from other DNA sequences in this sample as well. The CDR3 coding sequence is TGTGCCAGCAGTTATGACAGGGGGCCCTACGAGCAGTACTTC. This translates into CASSYDRGPYEQYF. The rearrangement uses TRBV6-5 and TRBJ2-7, with TRBD1 identical over 10 bases. This CDR3 contains 14 residues. Per the germline V gene, CDR1 is MNHEY and CDR2 is SVGAGI. J lost 2 bases, V lost 3 bases, and 1 base had no gene match.

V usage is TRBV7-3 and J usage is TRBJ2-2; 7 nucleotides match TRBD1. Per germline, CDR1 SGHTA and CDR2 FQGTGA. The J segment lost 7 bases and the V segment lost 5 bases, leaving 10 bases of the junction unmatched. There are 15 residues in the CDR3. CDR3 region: CASSRGTGVGGELFF. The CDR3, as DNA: TGTGCCAGCAGCAGGGGTACAGGGGTTGGCGGGGAGCTGTTTTTT.

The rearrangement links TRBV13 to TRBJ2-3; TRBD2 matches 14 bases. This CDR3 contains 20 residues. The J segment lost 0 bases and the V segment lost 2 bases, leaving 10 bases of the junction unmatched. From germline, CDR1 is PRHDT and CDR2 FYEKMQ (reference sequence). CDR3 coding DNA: TGTGCCAGCAGCTTAAGGACTAGCGGGGGGCCATCGACTAGCACAGATACGCAGTATTTT. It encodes CASSLRTSGGPSTSTDTQYF.

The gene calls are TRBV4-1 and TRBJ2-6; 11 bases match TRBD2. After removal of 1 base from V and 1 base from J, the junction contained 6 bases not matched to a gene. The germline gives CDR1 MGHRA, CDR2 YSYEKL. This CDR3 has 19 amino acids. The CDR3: CASSQVVSGRVSGANVLTF. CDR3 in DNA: TGCGCCAGCAGCCAAGTGGTTAGCGGGAGGGTTTCTGGGGCCAACGTCCTGACTTTC.

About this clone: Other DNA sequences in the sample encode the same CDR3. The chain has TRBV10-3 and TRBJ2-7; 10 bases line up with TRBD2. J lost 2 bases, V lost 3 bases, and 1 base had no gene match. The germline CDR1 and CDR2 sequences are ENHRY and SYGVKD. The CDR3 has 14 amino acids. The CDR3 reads CAISELAGTYEQYF. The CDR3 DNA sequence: TGTGCCATCAGTGAACTAGCGGGGACCTACGAGCAGTACTTC.

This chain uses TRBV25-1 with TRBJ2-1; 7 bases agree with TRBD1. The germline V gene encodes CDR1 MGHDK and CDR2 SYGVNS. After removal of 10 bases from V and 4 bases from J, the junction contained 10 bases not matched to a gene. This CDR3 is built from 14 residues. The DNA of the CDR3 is TGTGCCACCTACGCGACAGGGATTTACAATGAGCAGTTCTTC. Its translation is CATYATGIYNEQFF.

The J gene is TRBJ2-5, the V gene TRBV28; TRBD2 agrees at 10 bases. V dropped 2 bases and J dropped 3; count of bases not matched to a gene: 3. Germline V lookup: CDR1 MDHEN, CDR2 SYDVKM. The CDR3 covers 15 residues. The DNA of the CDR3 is TGTGCCAGCAGTTTACACACTAGCGGGAAAGAGACCCAGTACTTC. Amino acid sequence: CASSLHTSGKETQYF.

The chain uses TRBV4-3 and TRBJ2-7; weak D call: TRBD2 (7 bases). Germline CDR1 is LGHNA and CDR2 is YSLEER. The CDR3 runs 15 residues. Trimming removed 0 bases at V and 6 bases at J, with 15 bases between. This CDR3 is CASSQDSWEGGEQYF. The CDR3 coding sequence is TGCGCCAGCAGCCAAGATTCGTGGGAGGGGGGCGAGCAGTACTTC.

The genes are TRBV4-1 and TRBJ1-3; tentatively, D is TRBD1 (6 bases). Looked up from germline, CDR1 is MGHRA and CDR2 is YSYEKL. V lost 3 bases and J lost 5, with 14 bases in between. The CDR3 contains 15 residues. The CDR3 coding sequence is TGCGCCAGCAGCCACGACCCGGGACAAAGAAACACCATATATTTT. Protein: CASSHDPGQRNTIYF.

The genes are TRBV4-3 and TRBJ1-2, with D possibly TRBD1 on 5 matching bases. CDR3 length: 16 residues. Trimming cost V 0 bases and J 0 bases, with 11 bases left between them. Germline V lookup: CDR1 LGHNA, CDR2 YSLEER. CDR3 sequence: CASSQDFGGSNYGYTF. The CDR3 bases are TGCGCCAGCAGCCAAGACTTCGGGGGATCTAACTATGGCTACACCTTC.

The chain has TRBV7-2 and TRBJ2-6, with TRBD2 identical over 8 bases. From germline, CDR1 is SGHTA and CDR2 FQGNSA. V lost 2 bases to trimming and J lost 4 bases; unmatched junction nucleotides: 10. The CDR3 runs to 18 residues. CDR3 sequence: CASSLRPLAGGGANVLTF. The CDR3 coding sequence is TGTGCCAGCAGCTTAAGGCCCTTGGCGGGGGGCGGGGCCAACGTCCTGACTTTC.

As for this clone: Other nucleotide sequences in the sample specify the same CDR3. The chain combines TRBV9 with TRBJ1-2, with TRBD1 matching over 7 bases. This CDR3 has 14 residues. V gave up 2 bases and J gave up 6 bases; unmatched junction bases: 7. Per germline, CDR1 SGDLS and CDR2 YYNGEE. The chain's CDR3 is CASSVGDRVHGYTF. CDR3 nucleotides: TGTGCCAGCAGCGTGGGCGACAGGGTACATGGCTACACCTTC.

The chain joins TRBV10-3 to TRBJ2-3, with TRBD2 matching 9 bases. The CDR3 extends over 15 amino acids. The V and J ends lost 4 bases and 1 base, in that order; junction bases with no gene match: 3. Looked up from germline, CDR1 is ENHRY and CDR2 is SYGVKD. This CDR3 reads CAISGGGAGTDTQYF. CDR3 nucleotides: TGTGCCATCAGTGGCGGGGGGGCCGGCACAGATACGCAGTATTTT.

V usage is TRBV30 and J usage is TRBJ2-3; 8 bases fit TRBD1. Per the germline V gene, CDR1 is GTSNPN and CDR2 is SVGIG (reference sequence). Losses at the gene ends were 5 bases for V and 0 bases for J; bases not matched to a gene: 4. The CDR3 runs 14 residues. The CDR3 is CAWAGDRSTDTQYF. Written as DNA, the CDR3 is TGTGCCTGGGCAGGGGACAGGAGCACAGATACGCAGTATTTT.

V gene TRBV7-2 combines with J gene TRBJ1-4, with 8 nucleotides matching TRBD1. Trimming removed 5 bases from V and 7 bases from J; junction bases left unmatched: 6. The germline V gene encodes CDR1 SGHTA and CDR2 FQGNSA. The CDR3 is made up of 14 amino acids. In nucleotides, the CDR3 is TGTGCCAGCAGCCGGGACAGGTCGGCTGAAAAACTGTTTTTT. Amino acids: CASSRDRSAEKLFF.

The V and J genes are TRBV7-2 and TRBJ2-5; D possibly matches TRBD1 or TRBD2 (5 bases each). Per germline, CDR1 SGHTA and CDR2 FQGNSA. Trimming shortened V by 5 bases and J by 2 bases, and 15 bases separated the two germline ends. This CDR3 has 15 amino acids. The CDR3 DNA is TGTGCCAGCAGCGACCGGGGCGGACAACAAGAGACCCAGTACTTC. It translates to CASSDRGGQQETQYF.

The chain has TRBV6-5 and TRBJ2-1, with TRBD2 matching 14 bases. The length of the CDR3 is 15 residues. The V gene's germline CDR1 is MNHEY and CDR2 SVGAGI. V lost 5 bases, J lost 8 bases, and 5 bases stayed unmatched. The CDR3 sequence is CASSQTSGGAYEQFF. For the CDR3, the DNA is TGTGCCAGCAGTCAGACTAGCGGGGGGGCCTATGAGCAGTTCTTC.

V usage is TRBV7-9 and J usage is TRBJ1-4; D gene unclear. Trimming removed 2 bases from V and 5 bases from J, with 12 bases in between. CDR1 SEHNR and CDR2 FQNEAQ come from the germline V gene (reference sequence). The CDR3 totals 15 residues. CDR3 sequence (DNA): TGTGCCAGCAGCTTAAGTACCGGGAGAAATGAAAAACTGTTTTTT. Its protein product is CASSLSTGRNEKLFF. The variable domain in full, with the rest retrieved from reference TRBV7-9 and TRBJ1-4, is DTGVSQNPRHKITKRGQNVTFRCDPISEHNRLYWYRQTLGQGPEFLTYFQNEAQLEKSRLLSDRFSAERPKGSFSTLEIQRTEQGDSAMYLCASSLSTGRNEKLFFGSGTQLSVL.

The CDR3 sequence is CASSQEPAGQGASYGYTF. CDR3 sequence (DNA): TGCGCCAGCAGCCAAGAACCGGCAGGGCAGGGGGCGAGTTATGGCTACACCTTC. The chain combines TRBV4-1 with TRBJ1-2; 8 bases are a match to TRBD1. Trimming at V came to 0 bases and at J to 5 bases, leaving 14 bases not matched to a gene. The germline CDR1 and CDR2 sequences are MGHRA and YSYEKL. This CDR3 has 18 amino acids.

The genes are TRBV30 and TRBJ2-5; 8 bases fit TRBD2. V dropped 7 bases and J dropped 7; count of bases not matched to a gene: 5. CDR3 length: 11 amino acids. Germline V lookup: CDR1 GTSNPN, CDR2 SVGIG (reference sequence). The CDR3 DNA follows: TGTGCCTTCCGGGGGGGAGGGACCCAGTACTTC. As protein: CAFRGGGTQYF.

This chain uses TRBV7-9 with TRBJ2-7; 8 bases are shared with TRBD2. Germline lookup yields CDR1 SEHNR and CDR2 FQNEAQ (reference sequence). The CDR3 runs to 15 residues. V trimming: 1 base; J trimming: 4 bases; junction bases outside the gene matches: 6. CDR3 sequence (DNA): TGTGCCAGCAGCTTAGGGTATAGCGGGAAATACGAGCAGTACTTC. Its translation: CASSLGYSGKYEQYF.